This T cell receptor beta chain came from a study of metastatic and nonmetastatic thyroid tumors. Per germline, CDR1 LGHDT and CDR2 YNNKEL (reference sequence). This CDR3 has 12 amino acids. V was shortened by 2 bases and J by 4 bases, with 6 bases between the two germline ends. This clone showed up many times. MiXCR reprocessed the PCR reads for TCRdb. This sample has about 59,000 clones, with roughly 17% found just once. Patients were all untreated before their thyroid surgery. The sequencing input was blood. The TCR originated in a male donor with papillary thyroid cancer or a benign thyroid nodule (not recorded which). Some clones in this sample may be carry-over from other donors' samples. The chain joins TRBV3-1 to TRBJ2-7, with D perhaps matching TRBD2 (5 bases). The DNA for the CDR3 is TGTGCCAGCAGCCAAAGGGAGTACGAGCAGTACTTC. This translates into CASSQREYEQYF.